A single sample gave rise to the 10 T cell receptor beta chains below, sequenced in a study of blood T cell repertoires in COVID-19. The repertoire was sequenced with immunoSEQ multiplex PCR; TCRdb's copy has only in-frame clones and lacks some. The sample consists of 210,000 or so clones, about four fifths of them appearing once. Sample: PBMCs or T cells enriched from blood (not recorded which). Source of these receptors: a woman in her 50s with acute COVID-19.

The V call is TRBV7-2, the J call TRBJ1-6; D gene unclear. In germline, CDR1 is SGHTA, CDR2 FQGNSA. This CDR3 is built from 15 residues. Trimming took 1 base from V and 14 from J, leaving 18 bases between them. CDR3 sequence reads: CASSLGSAGGRALHF. CDR3 sequence (DNA): TGTGCCAGCAGCTTAGGGTCCGCGGGCGGACGGGCCCTCCACTTT.

The rearrangement uses TRBV4-1 and TRBJ2-2; TRBD1 matches 7 bases. The length of the CDR3 is 17 residues. Trimming at V came to 0 bases and at J to 6 bases, leaving 10 bases not matched to a gene. Germline lookup yields CDR1 MGHRA and CDR2 YSYEKL. The CDR3 is CASSQDRTGIMAGELFF. CDR3 DNA sequence: TGCGCCAGCAGCCAAGATCGGACAGGCATTATGGCCGGGGAGCTGTTTTTT.

The chain employs TRBV24-1 and TRBJ2-1, with 7 bases fitting TRBD2. Germline V lookup: CDR1 KGHDR, CDR2 SFDVKD. The CDR3 totals 16 residues. Trimming took 4 bases from V and 2 from J; bases not matched to a gene: 7. CDR3 in amino acids: CATSDPRRGAYNEQFF. CDR3 nucleotide sequence: TGTGCCACCAGTGACCCTAGACGGGGGGCCTACAATGAGCAGTTCTTC.

The chain links TRBV28 to TRBJ2-5; TRBD1 aligns across 9 bases. V shed 7 bases and J 5 bases; nucleotides not matched to a gene: 8. CDR3 length: 14 residues. Germline assignment: CDR1 MDHEN and CDR2 SYDVKM. DNA for the CDR3: TGTGCCAGCAATGCACAGGGGGCGCGTGAGACCCAGTACTTC. It translates to CASNAQGARETQYF.

The chain carries TRBV4-3 and TRBJ1-3; D unresolved. Germline V gene sequence: CDR1 LGHNA, CDR2 YSLEER. This CDR3 has 19 amino acids. With 0 bases removed from V and 0 bases from J, the gap between germline ends came to 18 bases. In DNA, the CDR3 is TGCGCCAGCAGCCAAGATAGGAGTCGAGGATACCTCTCTGGAAACACCATATATTTT. Translation gives CASSQDRSRGYLSGNTIYF.

V gene TRBV5-1 combines with J gene TRBJ2-1; TRBD1 is a possible D gene (6 bases). CDR3 size: 15 residues. The germline CDR1 and CDR2 sequences are SGHRS and YFSETQ. V was pared by 1 base and J by 3 bases, with 11 bases between. The CDR3 DNA reads TGCGCCAGCAGCTTGCCAGGGGATTACTACAATGAGCAGTTCTTC. This sequence encodes CASSLPGDYYNEQFF.

The V and J genes are TRBV6-6 and TRBJ1-5, with D perhaps matching TRBD1 (6 bases). Germline CDR1 is MNHNY and CDR2 is SVGAGI (reference sequence). V lost 2 bases, J lost 2 bases, and 10 bases lay in between. The length of the CDR3 is 15 residues. CDR3 sequence: CASSYTGMGNQPQHF. The DNA of the CDR3 is TGTGCCAGCAGTTACACAGGGATGGGCAATCAGCCCCAGCATTTT.

The J gene is TRBJ1-5, the V gene TRBV5-1; D perhaps matches TRBD1 (6 bases). V lost 0 bases and J 7 bases, leaving 11 bases between the germline ends. In germline, CDR1 is SGHRS, CDR2 YFSETQ. The CDR3 length is 14 residues. CDR3 region: CASSLGGPGQPQHF. DNA of the CDR3: TGCGCCAGCAGCTTGGGGGGGCCGGGGCAGCCCCAGCATTTT.

This chain joins TRBV18 and TRBJ2-7; possible D gene TRBD1, 6 bases. With 0 bases removed from V and 4 bases from J, the gap between germline ends came to 10 bases. Per the germline V gene, CDR1 is KGHSH and CDR2 is LQKENI. CDR3 size: 14 residues. The CDR3 region has the DNA TGTGCCAGCTCACCACCGACAGGAATATACGAGCAGTACTTC. This sequence encodes CASSPPTGIYEQYF.

In regard to this clone: Other DNA sequences in the sample encode the same CDR3. The chain has TRBV7-9 and TRBJ1-2; perhaps TRBD1 as D (6 bases). The germline CDR1 and CDR2 sequences are SEHNR and FQNEAQ (reference sequence). With 5 bases removed from V and 1 base from J, the gap between germline ends came to 8 bases. The CDR3 runs to 13 residues. The CDR3 sequence: CASSQQGNYGYTF. DNA of the CDR3: TGTGCCAGCAGCCAACAGGGTAACTATGGCTACACCTTC.